This T cell receptor beta chain is from a study of OX40 agonist ivuxolimab in advanced cancers. Study context: Every 2 weeks, ivuxolimab was infused into the patients intravenously at between 0.01 and 10 mg/kg. Among those enrolled, mean age was roughly 62 years (range roughly 20 to 80) and 70% to 85% were male. Study-wide results and limits: Patients who responded partially at 0.1-3.0 mg/kg showed clonal expansion ranking among the lowest.

The CDR3 has 13 amino acids. The germline V gene has CDR1 SSHAT and CDR2 FNYEAQ (reference sequence). Trimming took 2 bases from V and 3 from J, leaving 7 bases between them. Regarding this clone: Its antigen is unidentified.

Profiled with immunoSEQ multiplex PCR; TCRdb holds only in-frame clones, not every one. Here the sample spans 65,000 to 80,000 clones, approximately 86% being singletons. The sequenced sample was CD4+ or CD8+ T cells sorted from blood, obtained in a trial of the OX40 agonist ivuxolimab. This clonotype was obtained from an adult with an advanced solid tumor such as melanoma, head and neck, liver or kidney cancer. The chain joins TRBV7-7 to TRBJ2-5; tentatively, D is TRBD1 or TRBD2 (5 bases each). As DNA, the CDR3 is TGTGCCAGCAGCTTATTGGGGGAAGAGACCCAGTACTTC. Residues: CASSLLGEETQYF.